The subject of this entry is one T cell receptor beta chain. No antigen is known for it. No quality values exist for individual bases; no much larger clone is one base distant. Cut back by 5 bases and 3 bases, the V and J ends lie 9 bases apart. The CDR3 contains 13 residues, cysteine and phenylalanine counted. Solely the CDR3 DNA is kept, with 39 bases framed from the first base. Per the germline V gene (reference sequence), SGHAT is the CDR1 and FQDESV is the CDR2. The library was prepared using the immunoSEQ multiplex PCR assay. DNA from the CD4+ T cells that had been cultured and isolated underwent TCR beta CDR3 sequencing. The study's own analysis went as follows. Non-productive TCR sequences were removed and reads were trimmed to the CDR3 region, keeping CDR3s of at least 7 amino acids. Antigen-specific clonotypes were identified with the MANAFEST web app by comparing expansion in peptide wells against reference cultures. Positive clones required FDR<0.05 expansion versus reference and all other wells, odds ratio above 5, and frequency above 0.1% in two replicate wells. A clonotype was called cross-reactive if it was significantly expanded both in SARS-CoV-2 spike wells and in at least one common cold coronavirus spike condition. Levenshtein distance calculated with the stringdist R package was used to assess CDR3 similarity, and unrooted trees were constructed with ape in R 3.6.1. The table was pulled from immuneACCESS by TCRdb, which kept in-frame rearrangements only. Such tables lose some clones; where checked, under half of the loss comes from unresolved V genes, and the rest has no known cause. V, J and clone size reflect that table, while D and trimming were determined from the DNA. This sample lists 37,000 or so clones; about two thirds were detected once. The top ten clonotypes cover 4% to 4.5% of the sample.

After 10 to 11 days of culture, CD4+ T cells were isolated with the EasySep CD4+ T cell isolation kit. Healthy vaccine recipients had no prior SARS-CoV-2 infection, confirmed by negative nucleocapsid antibodies before and after vaccination. On days 3 and 7, half of the culture medium was replaced with fresh IL-2-containing medium. Unless noted otherwise, every peptide stimulation condition was grown in triplicate wells. Using Ficoll-Paque Plus gradient centrifugation, PBMC were separated from whole blood and then either used fresh or cryopreserved at -140C. Genomic DNA was extracted from cultured CD4+ T cells with the QIAamp micro DNA kit. This specimen belongs to a study of vaccination effects on CD4 cells after COVID-19 (dated by TCRdb to the early 2020s). For the wider study: The ViraFEST assay stimulated PBMC with viral peptide pools and then used TCR sequencing to identify antigen-specific CD4+ T cell clonotypes by expansion. SARS-CoV-2 spike-specific CD4+ TCR repertoires from before and after mRNA vaccination were compared in COVID-19 convalescent patients and in infection-naive vaccine recipients. Under 2.5 million PBMC per well were cultured with approximately 10 ug/ml peptides in IMDM containing around 5.3% human AB serum, around 9.7 IU/ml IL-2 and gentamicin. The full study included 9 to 10 COVID-19 convalescent patients and several SARS-CoV-2-naive healthy vaccine recipients. Two doses of either the BNT162b2 or the mRNA-1273 mRNA SARS-CoV-2 vaccine were administered to participants. The Oncomine TCR Beta short-read assay on an Illumina iSeq 100 was used to sequence cultures from other donors in the study.

Summary of the overall study and its limitations: Marked clonal contraction was observed in both infection-induced and vaccine-induced clones at late post-vaccination timepoints, consistent with waning T cell responses. The study was limited by a small number of convalescent patients and lacked early post-infection timepoints. In healthy vaccine recipients, vaccine-induced clones were almost all SARS-CoV-2 mono-reactive, with only 1 of 255 cross-reactive with common cold coronaviruses.

The sequences come from CD4+ T cells from PBMCs cultured without peptide, collected before COVID-19 vaccination. The receptor's source is a human donor who received a COVID-19 vaccine. The rearranged chain carries TRBV11-1 and TRBJ2-3; the D gene is perhaps TRBD1, from 6 matching bases. The CDR3 in this case is CASSTQGTDTQYF. The DNA reads TGTGCCAGCAGCACCCAGGGGACAGATACGCAGTATTTT.